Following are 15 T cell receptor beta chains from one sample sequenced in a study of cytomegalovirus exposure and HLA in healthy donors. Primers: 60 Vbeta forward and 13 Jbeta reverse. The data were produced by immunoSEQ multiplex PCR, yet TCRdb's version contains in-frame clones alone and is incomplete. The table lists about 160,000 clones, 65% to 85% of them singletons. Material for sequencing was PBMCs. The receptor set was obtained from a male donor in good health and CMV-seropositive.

The CDR3 here is CASSAHRGRGNQPQHF. The CDR3 nucleotides are TGTGCCAGCAGCGCCCACAGGGGTCGGGGCAATCAGCCCCAGCATTTT. The V and J genes are TRBV13 and TRBJ1-5, with TRBD1 identical over 7 bases. Germline values: CDR1 PRHDT, CDR2 FYEKMQ (reference sequence). The CDR3 is made up of 16 amino acids. V was pared by 5 bases and J by 2 bases, with 9 bases of the junction left unmatched.

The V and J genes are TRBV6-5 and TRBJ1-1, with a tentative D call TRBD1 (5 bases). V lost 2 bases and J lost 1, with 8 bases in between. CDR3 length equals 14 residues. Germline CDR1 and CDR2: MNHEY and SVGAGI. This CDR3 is CASSYRGWNTEAFF. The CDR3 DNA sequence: TGTGCCAGCAGTTACCGGGGGTGGAACACTGAAGCTTTCTTT.

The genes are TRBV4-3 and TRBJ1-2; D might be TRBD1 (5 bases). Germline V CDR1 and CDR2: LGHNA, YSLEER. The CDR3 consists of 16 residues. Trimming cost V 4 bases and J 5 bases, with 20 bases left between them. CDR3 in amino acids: CASSRVAGPNEYGYTF. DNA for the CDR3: TGCGCCAGCAGCCGGGTGGCAGGGCCAAATGAGTATGGCTACACCTTC.

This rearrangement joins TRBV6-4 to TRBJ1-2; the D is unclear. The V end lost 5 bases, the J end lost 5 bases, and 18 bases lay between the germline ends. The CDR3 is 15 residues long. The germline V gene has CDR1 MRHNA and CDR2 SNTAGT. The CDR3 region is CASSPTAGVRYGYTF. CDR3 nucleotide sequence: TGTGCCAGCAGTCCAACTGCGGGAGTACGGTATGGCTACACCTTC.

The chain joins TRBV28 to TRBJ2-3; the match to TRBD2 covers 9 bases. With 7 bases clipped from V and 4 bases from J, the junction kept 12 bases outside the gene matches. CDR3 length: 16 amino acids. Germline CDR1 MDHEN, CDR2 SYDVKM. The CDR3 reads CASTPTRREGPDTQYF. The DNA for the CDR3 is TGTGCCAGCACCCCTACGAGGCGGGAGGGACCAGATACGCAGTATTTT.

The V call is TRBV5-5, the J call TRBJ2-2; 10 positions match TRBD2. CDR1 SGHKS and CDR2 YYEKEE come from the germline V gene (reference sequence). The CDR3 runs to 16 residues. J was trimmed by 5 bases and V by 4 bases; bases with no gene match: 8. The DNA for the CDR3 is TGTGCCAGCAGCCCGGGACTAGCGAGAGGGACCGGGGAGCTGTTTTTT. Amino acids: CASSPGLARGTGELFF.

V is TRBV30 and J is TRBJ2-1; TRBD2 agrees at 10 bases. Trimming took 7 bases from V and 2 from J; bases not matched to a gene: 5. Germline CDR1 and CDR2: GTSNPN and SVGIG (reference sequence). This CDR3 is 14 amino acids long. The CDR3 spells CASKAGGTYNEQFF. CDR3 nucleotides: TGTGCCTCCAAAGCGGGGGGGACCTACAATGAGCAGTTCTTC.

The CDR3 sequence: CASSTYRGEQYF. The DNA of the CDR3 is TGTGCCAGCAGCACATACAGGGGCGAGCAGTACTTC. V is TRBV7-2 and J is TRBJ2-7; TRBD1 agrees at 7 bases. This CDR3 spans 12 amino acids. Losses at the gene ends were 5 bases for V and 6 bases for J; bases not matched to a gene: 4. The germline V gene has CDR1 SGHTA and CDR2 FQGNSA.

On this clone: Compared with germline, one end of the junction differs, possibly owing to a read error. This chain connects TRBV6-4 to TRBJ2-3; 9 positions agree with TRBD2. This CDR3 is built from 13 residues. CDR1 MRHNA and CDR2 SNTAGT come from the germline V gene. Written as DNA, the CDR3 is TGTGCCAGCAGTGGGGACCCGGGCCGCGGGAGGGTCTTT. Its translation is CASSGDPGRGRVF.

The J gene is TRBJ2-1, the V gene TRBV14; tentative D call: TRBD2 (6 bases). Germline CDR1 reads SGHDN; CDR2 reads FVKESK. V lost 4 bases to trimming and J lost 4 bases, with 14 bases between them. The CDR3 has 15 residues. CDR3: CASSPLAGLYNEQFF. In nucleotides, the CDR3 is TGTGCCAGCAGCCCACTCGCGGGACTGTACAATGAGCAGTTCTTC. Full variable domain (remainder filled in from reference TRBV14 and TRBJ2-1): EAGVTQFPSHSVIEKGQTVTLRCDPISGHDNLYWYRRVMGKEIKFLLHFVKESKQDESGMPNNRFLAERTGGTYSTLKVQPAELEDSGVYFCASSPLAGLYNEQFFGPGTRLTVL.

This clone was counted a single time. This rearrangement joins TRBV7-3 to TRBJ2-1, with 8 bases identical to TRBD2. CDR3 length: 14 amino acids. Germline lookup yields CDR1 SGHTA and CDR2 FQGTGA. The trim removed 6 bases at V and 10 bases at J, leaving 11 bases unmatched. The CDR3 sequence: CASRLAGAGEEQFF. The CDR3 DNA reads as TGTGCCAGCAGGCTAGCGGGTGCCGGCGAAGAGCAGTTCTTC.

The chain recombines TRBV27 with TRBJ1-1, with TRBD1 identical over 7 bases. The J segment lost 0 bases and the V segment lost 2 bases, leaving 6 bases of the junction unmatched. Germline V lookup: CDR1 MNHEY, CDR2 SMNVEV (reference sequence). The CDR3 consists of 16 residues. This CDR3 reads CASSLTGTAMNTEAFF. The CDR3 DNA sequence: TGTGCCAGCAGTTTAACGGGGACAGCTATGAACACTGAAGCTTTCTTT.

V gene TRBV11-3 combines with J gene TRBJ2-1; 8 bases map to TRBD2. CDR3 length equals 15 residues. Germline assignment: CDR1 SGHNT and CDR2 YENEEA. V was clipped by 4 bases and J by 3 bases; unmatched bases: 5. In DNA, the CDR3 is TGTGCCAGCAGCTCCTCCGGGGGGGTCTACAATGAGCAGTTCTTC. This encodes CASSSSGGVYNEQFF.

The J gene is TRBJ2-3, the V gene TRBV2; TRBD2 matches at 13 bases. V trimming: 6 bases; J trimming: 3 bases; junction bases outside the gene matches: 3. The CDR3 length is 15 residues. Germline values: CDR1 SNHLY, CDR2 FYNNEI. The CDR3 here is CASSLGLAGTDTQYF. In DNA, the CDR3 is TGTGCCAGCAGCTTGGGACTAGCGGGAACAGATACGCAGTATTTT.

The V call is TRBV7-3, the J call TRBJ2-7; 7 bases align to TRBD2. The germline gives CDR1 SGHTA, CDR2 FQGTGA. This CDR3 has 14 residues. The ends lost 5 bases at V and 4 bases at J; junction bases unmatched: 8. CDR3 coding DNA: TGTGCCAGCAGCCTCTTTGCGGGAGCGTACGAGCAGTACTTC. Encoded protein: CASSLFAGAYEQYF.